Below, one TCR beta chain is given with its context. This CDR3 contains 11 residues. CDR1 is MNHEY, CDR2 SVGAGI, per germline. The V and J ends lost 11 bases and 5 bases respectively, with 12 bases between them. The source of the sample is a study of blood T cell repertoires in COVID-19. About the research overall: Acute-phase and convalescent COVID-19 samples originated in the United States, Italy and Spain.

This table comes from immunoSEQ multiplex PCR, and its TCRdb copy is limited to in-frame clones, with some not included. The sample lists approximately 88,000 clones; around 75% were seen once. The chain links TRBV6-5 to TRBJ1-2, with D unresolved. Sequenced input: peripheral blood. This TCR was recovered from a man between 65 and 79 years old with COVID-19, enrolled during active disease. The CDR3 nucleotides are TGTGCCGTGGGAGGGAAATATGGCTACACCTTC. Residues: CAVGGKYGYTF.